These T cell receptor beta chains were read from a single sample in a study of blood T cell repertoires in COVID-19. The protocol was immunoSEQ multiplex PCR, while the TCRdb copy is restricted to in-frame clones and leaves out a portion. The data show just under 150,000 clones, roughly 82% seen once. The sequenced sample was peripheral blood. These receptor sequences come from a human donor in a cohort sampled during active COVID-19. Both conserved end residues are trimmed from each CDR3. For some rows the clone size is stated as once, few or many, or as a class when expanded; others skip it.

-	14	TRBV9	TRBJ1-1	ASSAGQGYGNTEAF
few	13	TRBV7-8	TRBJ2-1	ASSLAGQVLNEQF
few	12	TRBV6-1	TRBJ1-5	ASSEGRRNQPQH
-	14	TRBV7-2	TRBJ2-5	ASSLVSSGAQETQY
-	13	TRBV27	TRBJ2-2	ASSLFSLVTGELF
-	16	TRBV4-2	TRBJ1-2	ASSQEEQGAGANYGYT
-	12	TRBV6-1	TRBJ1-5	ASSDRGSNQPQH
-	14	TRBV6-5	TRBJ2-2	ASSYSKAGVPGELF
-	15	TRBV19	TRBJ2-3	ASSLKQSGRAWDTQY
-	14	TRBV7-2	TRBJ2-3	ASSPLAGGVTDTQY
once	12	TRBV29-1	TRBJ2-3	SVTGTGAADTQY
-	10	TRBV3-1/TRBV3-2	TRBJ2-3	ASSVEGDTQY
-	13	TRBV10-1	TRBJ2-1	ASSEDGATYNEQF
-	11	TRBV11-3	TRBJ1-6	ASSFVNNSPLH
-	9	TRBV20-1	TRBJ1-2	SVISQDGYT
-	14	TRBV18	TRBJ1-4	ASSPLWAGRNEKLF
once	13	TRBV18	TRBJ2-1	ASSPLPGSHNEQF
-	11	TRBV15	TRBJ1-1	ATSSLGRTEAF
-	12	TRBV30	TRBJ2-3	AWNEGSPTDTQY
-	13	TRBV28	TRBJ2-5	ASSFLAGGSETQY
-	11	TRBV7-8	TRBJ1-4	ASSPLRYEKLF
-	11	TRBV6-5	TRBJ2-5	ASSLSVRETQY
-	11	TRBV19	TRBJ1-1	ASSTTGDTEAF
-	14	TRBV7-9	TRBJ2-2	ASSLYRGTNTGELF
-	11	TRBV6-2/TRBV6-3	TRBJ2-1	ASSLSSYNEQF
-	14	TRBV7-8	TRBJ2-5	ASSRDTGTGEETQY
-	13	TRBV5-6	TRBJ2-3	ASSLVGGRADTQY
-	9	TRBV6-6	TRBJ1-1	ASRDFTEAF
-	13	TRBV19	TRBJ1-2	ASKRGLTTNYGYT
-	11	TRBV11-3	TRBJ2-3	ASSLFRADTQY
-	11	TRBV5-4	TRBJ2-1	ASSLQGKDEQF
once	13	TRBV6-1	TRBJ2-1	ASSETPGTYNEQF
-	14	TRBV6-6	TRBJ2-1	ASSRSTGPFYNEQF
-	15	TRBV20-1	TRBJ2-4	SASGLAGAAAKNIQY
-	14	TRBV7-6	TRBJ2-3	ASSLSAGTSTDTQY
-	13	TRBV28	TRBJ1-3	ASSLITGAGNTIY
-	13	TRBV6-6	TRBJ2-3	ASSYGSGSTDTQY
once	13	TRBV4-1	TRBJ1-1	ASSPITGFGTEAF
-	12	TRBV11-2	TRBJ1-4	ASSRGQGGEKLF
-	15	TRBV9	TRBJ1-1	ASSALTGYGKGTEAF
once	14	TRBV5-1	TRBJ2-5	ASSPSGGMIQETQY
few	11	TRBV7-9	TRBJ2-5	ASSLAGVETQY
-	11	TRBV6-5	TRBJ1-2	ASIPNRGYGYT
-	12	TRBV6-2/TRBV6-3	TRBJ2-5	ASSPSWGVETQY
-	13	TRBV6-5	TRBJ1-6	ASSSSWQGNSPLH
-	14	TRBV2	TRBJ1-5	ASSEPIQGRYQPQH
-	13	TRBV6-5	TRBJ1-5	ASRLNRDNNQPQH
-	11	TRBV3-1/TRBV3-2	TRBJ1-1	ASSLDRDTEAF
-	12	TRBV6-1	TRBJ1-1	ASSEAGQGPQAF
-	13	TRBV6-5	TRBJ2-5	ASRGDRGRVETQY
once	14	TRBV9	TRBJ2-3	ASSPTLAGLTDTQY
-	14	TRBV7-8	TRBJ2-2	ASSLFSGDNTGELF
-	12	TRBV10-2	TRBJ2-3	ATRLAGGEDTQY